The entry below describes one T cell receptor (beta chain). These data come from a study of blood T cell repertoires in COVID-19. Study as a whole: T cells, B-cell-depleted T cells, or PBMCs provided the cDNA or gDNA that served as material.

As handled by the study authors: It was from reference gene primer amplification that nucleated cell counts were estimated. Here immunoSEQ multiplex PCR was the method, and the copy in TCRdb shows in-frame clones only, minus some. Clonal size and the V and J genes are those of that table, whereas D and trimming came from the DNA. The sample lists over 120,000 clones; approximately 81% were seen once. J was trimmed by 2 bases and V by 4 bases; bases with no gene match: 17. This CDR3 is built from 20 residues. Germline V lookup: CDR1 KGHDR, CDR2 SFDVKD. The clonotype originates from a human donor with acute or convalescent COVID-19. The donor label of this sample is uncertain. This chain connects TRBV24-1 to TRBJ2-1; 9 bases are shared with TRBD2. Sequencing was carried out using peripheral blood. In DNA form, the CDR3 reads TGTGCCACCAGTGACCCCGCGACGGCGGGAGGGAAAGCACCCTACAATGAGCAGTTCTTC. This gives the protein CATSDPATAGGKAPYNEQFF.